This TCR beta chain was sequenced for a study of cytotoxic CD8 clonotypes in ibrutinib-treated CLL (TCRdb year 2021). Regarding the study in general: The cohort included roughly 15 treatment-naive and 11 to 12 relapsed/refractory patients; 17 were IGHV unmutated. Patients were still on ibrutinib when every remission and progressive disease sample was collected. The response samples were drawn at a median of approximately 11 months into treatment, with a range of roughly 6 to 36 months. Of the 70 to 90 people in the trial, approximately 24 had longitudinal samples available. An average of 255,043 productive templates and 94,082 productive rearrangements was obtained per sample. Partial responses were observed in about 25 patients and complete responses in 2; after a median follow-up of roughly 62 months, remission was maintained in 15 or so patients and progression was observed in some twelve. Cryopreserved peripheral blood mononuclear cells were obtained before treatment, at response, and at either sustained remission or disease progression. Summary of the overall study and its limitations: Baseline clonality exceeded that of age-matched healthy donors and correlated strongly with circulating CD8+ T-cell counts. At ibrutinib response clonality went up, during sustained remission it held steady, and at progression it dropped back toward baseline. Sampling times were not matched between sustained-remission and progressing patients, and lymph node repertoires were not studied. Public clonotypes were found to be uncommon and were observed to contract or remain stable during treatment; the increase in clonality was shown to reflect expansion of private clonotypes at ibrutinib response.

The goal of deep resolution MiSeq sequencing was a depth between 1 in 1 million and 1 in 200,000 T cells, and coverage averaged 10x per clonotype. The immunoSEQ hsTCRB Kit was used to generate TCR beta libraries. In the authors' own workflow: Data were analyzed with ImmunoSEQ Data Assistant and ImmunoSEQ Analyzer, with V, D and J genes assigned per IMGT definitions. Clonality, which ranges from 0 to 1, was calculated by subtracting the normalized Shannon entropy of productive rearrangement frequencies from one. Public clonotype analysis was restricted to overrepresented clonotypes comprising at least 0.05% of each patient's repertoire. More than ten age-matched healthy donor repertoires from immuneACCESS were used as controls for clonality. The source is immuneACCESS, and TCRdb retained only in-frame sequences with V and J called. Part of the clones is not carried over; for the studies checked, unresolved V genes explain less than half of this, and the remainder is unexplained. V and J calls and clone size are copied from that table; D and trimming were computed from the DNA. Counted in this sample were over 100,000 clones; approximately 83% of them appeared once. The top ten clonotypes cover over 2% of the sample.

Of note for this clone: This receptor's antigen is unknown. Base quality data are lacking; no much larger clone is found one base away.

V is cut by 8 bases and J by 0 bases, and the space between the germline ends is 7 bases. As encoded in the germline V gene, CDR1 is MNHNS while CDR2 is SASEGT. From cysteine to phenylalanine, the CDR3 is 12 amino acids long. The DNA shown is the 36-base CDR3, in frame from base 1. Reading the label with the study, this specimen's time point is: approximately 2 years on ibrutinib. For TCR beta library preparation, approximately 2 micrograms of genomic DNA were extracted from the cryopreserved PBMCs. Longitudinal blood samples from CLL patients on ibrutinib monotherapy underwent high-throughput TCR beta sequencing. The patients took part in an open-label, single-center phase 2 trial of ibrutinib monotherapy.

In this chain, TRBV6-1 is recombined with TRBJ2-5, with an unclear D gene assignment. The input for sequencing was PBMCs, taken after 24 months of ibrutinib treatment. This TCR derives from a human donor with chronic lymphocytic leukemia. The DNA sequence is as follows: TGTGCCAGCGGGCCAGACCAAGAGACCCAGTACTTC. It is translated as CASGPDQETQYF.